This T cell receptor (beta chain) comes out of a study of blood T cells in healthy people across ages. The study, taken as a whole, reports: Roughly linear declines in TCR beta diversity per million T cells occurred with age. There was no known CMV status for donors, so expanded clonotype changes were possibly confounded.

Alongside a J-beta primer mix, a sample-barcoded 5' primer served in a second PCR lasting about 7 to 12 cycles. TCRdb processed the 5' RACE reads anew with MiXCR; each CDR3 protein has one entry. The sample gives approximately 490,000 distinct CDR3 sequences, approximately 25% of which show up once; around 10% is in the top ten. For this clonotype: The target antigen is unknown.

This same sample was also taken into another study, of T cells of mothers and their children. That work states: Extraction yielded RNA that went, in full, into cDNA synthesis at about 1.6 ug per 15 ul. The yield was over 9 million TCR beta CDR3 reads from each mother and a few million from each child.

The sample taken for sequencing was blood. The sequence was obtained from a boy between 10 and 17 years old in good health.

The DNA of the CDR3 is TGCGCCAGCAGCTCGGGGGTTTCACGGGGGCCCTCCTACAATGAGCAGTTCTTC. Translating gives CASSSGVSRGPSYNEQFF. The genes are TRBV5-1 and TRBJ2-1; D might be TRBD1 or TRBD2, each matching 6 bases. Germline assignment: CDR1 SGHRS and CDR2 YFSETQ. The CDR3 is 18 amino acids. V gave up 3 bases and J gave up 0 bases, with 19 bases separating them.